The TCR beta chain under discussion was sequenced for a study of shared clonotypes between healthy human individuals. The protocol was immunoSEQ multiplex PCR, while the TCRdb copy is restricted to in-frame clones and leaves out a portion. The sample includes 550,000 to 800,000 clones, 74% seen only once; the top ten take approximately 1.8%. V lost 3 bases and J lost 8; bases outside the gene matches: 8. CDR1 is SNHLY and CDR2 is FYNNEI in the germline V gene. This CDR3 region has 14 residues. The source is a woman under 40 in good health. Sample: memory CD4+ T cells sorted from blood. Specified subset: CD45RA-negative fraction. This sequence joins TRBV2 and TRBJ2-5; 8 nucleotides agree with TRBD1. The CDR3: CASSEWQGAGTQYF. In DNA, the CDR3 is TGTGCCAGCAGTGAGTGGCAGGGGGCGGGAACCCAGTACTTC.